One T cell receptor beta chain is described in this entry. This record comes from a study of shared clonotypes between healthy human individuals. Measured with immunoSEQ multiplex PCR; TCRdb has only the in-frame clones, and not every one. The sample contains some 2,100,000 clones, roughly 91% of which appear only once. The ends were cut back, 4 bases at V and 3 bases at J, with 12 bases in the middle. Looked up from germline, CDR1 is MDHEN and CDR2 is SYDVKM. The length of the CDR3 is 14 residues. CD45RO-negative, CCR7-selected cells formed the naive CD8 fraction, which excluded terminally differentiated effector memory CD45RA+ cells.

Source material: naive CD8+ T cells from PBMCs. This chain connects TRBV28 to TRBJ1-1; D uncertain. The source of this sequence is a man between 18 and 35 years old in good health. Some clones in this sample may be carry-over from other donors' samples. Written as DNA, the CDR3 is TGTGCCAGCAGTTCCCTAAATGGTCACACTGAAGCTTTCTTT. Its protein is CASSSLNGHTEAFF.